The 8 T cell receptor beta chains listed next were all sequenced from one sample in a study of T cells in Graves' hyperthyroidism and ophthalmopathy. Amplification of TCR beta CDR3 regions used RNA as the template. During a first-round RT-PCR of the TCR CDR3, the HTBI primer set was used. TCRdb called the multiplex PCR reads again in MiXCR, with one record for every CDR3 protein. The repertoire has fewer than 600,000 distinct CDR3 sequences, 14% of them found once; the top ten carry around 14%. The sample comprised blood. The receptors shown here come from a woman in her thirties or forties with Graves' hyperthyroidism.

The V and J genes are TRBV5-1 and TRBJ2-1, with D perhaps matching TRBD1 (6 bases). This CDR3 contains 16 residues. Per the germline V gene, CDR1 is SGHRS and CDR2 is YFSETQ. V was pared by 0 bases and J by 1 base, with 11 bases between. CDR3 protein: CASSLVQGSSYNEQFF. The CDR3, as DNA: TGCGCCAGCAGCTTGGTCCAGGGGTCGTCCTACAATGAGCAGTTCTTC. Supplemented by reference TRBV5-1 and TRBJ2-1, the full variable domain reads KAGVTQTPRYLIKTRGQQVTLSCSPISGHRSVSWYQQTPGQGLQFLFEYFSETQRNKGNFPGRFSGRQFSNSRSEMNVSTLELGDSALYLCASSLVQGSSYNEQFFGPGTRLTVL.

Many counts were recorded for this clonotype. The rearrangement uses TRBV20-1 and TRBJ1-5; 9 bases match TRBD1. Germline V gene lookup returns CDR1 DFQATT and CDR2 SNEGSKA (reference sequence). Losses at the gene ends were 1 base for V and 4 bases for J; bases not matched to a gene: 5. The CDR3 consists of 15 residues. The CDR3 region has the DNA TGCAGTGCTAGAGTCAGGACAGGGGTGAATCAGCCCCAGCATTTT. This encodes CSARVRTGVNQPQHF.

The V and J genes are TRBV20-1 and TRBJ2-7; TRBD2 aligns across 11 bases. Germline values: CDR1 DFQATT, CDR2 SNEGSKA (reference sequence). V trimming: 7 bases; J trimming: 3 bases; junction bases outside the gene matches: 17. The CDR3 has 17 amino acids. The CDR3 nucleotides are TGCAGTGTAACGCGAAGCTTTCGACTAGCGGGAAACTACGAGCAGTACTTC. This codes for CSVTRSFRLAGNYEQYF.

The CDR3 loop is CASGIGYQPQHF. As DNA, the CDR3 is TGTGCTAGTGGAATAGGGTATCAGCCCCAGCATTTT. The chain links TRBV12-5 to TRBJ1-5, with D unresolved. The CDR3 spans 12 residues. The V and J ends lost 6 bases and 5 bases respectively, with 8 bases between them. Germline V gene lookup returns CDR1 LGHNT and CDR2 FRNRAP.

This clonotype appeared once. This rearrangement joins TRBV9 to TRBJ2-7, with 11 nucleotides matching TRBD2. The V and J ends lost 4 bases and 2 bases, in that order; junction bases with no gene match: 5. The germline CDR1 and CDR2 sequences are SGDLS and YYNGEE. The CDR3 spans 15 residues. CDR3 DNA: TGTGCCAGCAGCATGGGACTAGCGGCGGCCTACGAGCAGTACTTC. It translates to CASSMGLAAAYEQYF.

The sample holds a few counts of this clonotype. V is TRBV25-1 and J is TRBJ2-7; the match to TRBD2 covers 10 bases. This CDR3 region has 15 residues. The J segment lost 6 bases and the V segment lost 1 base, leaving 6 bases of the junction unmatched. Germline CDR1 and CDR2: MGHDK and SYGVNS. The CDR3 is CASSEWSSGRGEQYF. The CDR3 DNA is TGTGCCAGCAGTGAATGGTCTAGCGGGAGAGGCGAGCAGTACTTC.

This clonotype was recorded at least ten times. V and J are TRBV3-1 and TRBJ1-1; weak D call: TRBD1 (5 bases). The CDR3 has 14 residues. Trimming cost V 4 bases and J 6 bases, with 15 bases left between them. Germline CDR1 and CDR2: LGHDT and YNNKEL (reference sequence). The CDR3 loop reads CASSRTQGKAEAFF. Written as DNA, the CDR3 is TGTGCCAGCAGCCGAACTCAGGGAAAAGCTGAAGCTTTCTTT.

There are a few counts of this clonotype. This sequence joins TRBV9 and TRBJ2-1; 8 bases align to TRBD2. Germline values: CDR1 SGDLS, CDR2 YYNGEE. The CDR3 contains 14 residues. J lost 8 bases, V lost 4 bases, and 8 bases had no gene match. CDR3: CASSPREGGDEQFF. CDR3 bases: TGTGCCAGCAGCCCTCGGGAGGGCGGCGATGAGCAGTTCTTC. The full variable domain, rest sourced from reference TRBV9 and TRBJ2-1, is DSGVTQTPKHLITATGQRVTLRCSPRSGDLSVYWYQQSLDQGLQFLIQYYNGEERAKGNILERFSAQQFPDLHSELNLSSLELGDSALYFCASSPREGGDEQFFGPGTRLTVL.